This TCR beta chain was sequenced during a study of T-cell reconstitution after alpha-beta-depleted transplantation in children. Study-level findings and limits: Newly produced T cells mostly provided counts and TCRbeta diversity after one year, as hyperexpanded clones declined.

TCRbeta library preparation incorporated unique molecular identifiers. TCRdb re-called the PCR reads through MiXCR, storing one row per CDR3 protein. The sample comprises about 300,000 distinct CDR3 sequences, around a tenth of which are singletons, and around 7.6% rests with the top ten. V dropped 3 bases and J dropped 0; count of bases not matched to a gene: 13. This CDR3 contains 19 residues. Germline CDR1 is SGHAT and CDR2 is FQDESV (reference sequence). There are a few counts of this clonotype. Its antigen is not identified. The source of this sequence is a boy younger than two with acute myeloid leukemia, due to receive a stem cell transplant. The V call is TRBV11-1, the J call TRBJ2-4; 8 positions match TRBD1. The input for sequencing was PBMCs, taken before TCRalphabeta/CD19-depleted stem cell transplant. The CDR3 coding sequence is TGTGCCAGCAGCTTGGCCTCCGGGACAGGTCAACTAGCCAAAAACATTCAGTACTTC. It specifies CASSLASGTGQLAKNIQYF.